This T cell receptor (beta chain) was retrieved from a study of T cells after yellow fever vaccination (dated 2019 in TCRdb). Notes on the research overall: Libraries from fractions with low cell numbers were prepared with the SMART-Seq v4 Ultra Low Input RNA kit. To track T-cell clones before and after primary and booster YFV17D yellow fever vaccination, bulk TCR alpha and beta repertoires were sequenced longitudinally. Two healthy male donors, one aged 18 to 29 and one aged 30 to 40 years, were included in the cohort. Blood was collected at multiple timepoints before and after primary and secondary immunization, and bulk PBMC replicates and cell subsets were isolated.

From the cysteine up to the phenylalanine, the CDR3 has a length of 14 residues. Solely the CDR3 DNA is kept, with 42 bases framed from the first base. Taken from the germline V gene, the CDR1 and CDR2 loops are LGHNA and YSLEER. A distance of 12 bases separates the germline ends of V and J, which lose 7 bases and 5 bases respectively. The sample's treatment or condition label, in plain terms: live attenuated yellow fever vaccine strain. PBMCs were isolated from peripheral blood using a standard Ficoll-Paque protocol. Dynabeads CD4 and CD8 positive selection kits were used to isolate CD4 and CD8 T-cell fractions. RNA was extracted with TriZol from bulk PBMCs, CD4 and CD8 fractions, and dextramer-positive and dextramer-negative fractions. Broad study findings and their caveats: Because the study included only two donors, the extent to which the findings can be generalized is limited. FACS-sorted repertoires could contain abundant contaminating clonotypes from the bulk population, so computational filtering was required. A small fraction of clonotypes showed up in both the CD4 and CD8 compartments, probably as a result of convergent recombination. After the booster, most of the clones that had expanded following primary vaccination were detected again (just under 97% of CD4 and around 90% of CD8), which suggests that memory was broadly maintained. The secondary T-cell response was found to be weaker but faster than the primary response, with a peak reached on day 5 rather than on day 15.

TCRdb records Illumina NovaSeq 6000 as the sequencer. TCR cDNA was synthesized by 5'RACE template switching, which introduced a universal primer site and unique molecular identifiers. Priming for cDNA synthesis came from both the TCR alpha and TCR beta constant segments. Library amplification used two PCR steps, and the second PCR step added sample barcodes and sequencing adapters. Libraries were sequenced on Illumina HiSeq 2500 (2x100 bp) or NovaSeq (2x150 bp). Concerning the study's data processing: Reads were demultiplexed and collapsed into UMI consensus sequences with MIGEC, and V(D)J alignment was performed with MiXCR. Vaccine-responding clonotypes were identified with edgeR using replicate PBMC samples, with FDR below 0.01 and a log2 fold change above 5 up to day 15 being required. Bulk clonotypes were assigned CD4 or CD8 identity according to which sequenced CD4 or CD8 repertoire held them at higher abundance. The public reads were reprocessed in TCRdb via fastp at Q25 and MiXCR, keeping in-frame beta chains. For every CDR3 protein sequence, its rows merge into one entry that carries the most common genes and DNA. The V and J calls and clone size are TCRdb's, not the authors'. This sample has 80,000 to 100,000 distinct CDR3 sequences in its table, and roughly 5.2% of those were observed once. Roughly 41% of the sample comes from the top ten.

Worth noting for this clonotype: Its antigen is unknown. No quality values exist for individual bases; no much larger clone is one base distant.

The sequence joins TRBV4-3 to TRBJ1-6, with no confidently assigned D gene. The sample consisted of CD8+ T cells sorted from PBMCs, taken 10 days after the yellow fever booster vaccination. The receptor was isolated from a man aged 18 to 30 who received the YFV17D yellow fever vaccine. The DNA sequence is as follows: TGCGCCAGCAACGCGGGATCGAATAATTCACCCCTCCACTTT. Translated, it reads CASNAGSNNSPLHF.